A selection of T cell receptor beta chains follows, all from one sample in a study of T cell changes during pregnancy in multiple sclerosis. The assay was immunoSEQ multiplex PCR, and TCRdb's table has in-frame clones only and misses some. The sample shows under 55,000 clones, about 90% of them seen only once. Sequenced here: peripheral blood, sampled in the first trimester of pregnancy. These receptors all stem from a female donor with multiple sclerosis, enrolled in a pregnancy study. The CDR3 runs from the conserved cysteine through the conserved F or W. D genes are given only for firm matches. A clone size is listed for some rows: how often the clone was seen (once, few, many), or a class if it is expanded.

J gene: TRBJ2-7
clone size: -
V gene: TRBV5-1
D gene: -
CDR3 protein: CASSLVSSGDYEQYF
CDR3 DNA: TGCGCCAGCAGCTTGGTTAGTAGCGGCGACTACGAGCAGTACTTC

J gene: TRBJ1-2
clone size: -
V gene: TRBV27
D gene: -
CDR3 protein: CASSSSSPGTGEALYGYTF
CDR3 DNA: -

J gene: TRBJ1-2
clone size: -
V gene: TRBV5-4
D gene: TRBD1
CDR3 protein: CASSWESGGYGGYTF
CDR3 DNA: TGTGCCAGCAGCTGGGAGTCAGGGGGCTATGGTGGGTACACCTTC

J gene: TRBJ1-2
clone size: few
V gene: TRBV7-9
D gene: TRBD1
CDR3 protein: CASSSWTGPTGGYTF
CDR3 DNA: TGTGCCAGCAGCTCATGGACAGGGCCGACTGGGGGCTACACCTTC

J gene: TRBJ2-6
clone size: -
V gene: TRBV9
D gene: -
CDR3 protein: CASSVTPTPPGAGANVLTF
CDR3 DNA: TGTGCCAGCAGCGTAACCCCCACCCCCCCAGGGGCTGGGGCCAACGTCCTGACTTTC

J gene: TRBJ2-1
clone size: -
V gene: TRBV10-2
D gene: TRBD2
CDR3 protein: CASSERGGRDEQFF
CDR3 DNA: TGCGCCAGCAGTGAGCGGGGGGGCCGCGATGAGCAGTTCTTC

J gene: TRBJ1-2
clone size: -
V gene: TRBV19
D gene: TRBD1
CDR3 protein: CASTRDRAYGYTF
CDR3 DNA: TGTGCCAGTACTCGGGACAGGGCCTATGGCTACACCTTC

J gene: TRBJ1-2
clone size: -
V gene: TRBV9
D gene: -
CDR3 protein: CASSVAGEGGYTF
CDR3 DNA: TGTGCCAGCAGCGTAGCCGGTGAGGGTGGCTACACCTTC

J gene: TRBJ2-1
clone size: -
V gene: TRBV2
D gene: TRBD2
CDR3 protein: CASSELTSGYLSSYNEQFF
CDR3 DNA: TGTGCCAGCAGTGAACTAACTAGCGGGTACCTGAGCTCCTACAATGAGCAGTTCTTC

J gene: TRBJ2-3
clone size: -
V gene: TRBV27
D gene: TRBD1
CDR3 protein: CASSDRGSVDTQYF
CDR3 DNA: TGTGCCAGCAGTGACAGGGGGTCTGTAGATACGCAGTATTTT

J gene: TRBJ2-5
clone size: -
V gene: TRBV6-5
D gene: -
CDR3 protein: CASRQAGGEETQYF
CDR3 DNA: TGTGCCAGCAGGCAGGCGGGCGGGGAGGAGACCCAGTACTTC

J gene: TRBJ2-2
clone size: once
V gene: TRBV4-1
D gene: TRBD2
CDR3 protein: CASSQDYVGVASGITGELFF
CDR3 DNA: TGCGCCAGCAGCCAAGATTACGTAGGGGTCGCTAGCGGGATCACCGGGGAGCTGTTTTTT

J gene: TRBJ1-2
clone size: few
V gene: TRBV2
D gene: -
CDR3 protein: CASSPQGSYTF
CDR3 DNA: TGTGCCAGCAGTCCTCAGGGAAGCTACACCTTC

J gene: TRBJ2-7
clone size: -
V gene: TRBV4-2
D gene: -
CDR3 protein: CASSQDTATVVYEQYF
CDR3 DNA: TGTGCCAGCAGCCAAGACACGGCGACAGTCGTCTACGAGCAGTACTTC

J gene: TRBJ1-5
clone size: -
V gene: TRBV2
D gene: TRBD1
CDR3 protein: CASADRGSQPQHF
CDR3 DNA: TGTGCCAGCGCCGACAGGGGAAGTCAGCCCCAGCATTTT

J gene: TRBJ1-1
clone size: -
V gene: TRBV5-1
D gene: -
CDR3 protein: CASSLASGGVNTEAFF
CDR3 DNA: TGCGCCAGCAGCTTGGCCTCGGGGGGAGTGAACACTGAAGCTTTCTTT

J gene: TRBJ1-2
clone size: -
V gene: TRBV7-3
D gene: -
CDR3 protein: CASSFGREQDGYTF
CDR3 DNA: TGTGCCAGCAGCTTCGGACGGGAGCAGGATGGCTACACCTTC

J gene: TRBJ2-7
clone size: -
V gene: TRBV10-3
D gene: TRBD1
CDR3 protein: CAISEGTGDEQYF
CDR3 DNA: TGTGCCATCAGTGAGGGGACAGGGGACGAGCAGTACTTC

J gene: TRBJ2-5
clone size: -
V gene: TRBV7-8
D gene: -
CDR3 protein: CASSSAFTRGGGVWETQYF
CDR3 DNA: TGTGCCAGCAGCTCGGCCTTTACCCGGGGTGGAGGTGTATGGGAGACCCAGTACTTC

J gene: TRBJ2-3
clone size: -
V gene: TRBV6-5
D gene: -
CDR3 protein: CASSSLSSTDTQYF
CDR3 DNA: TGTGCCAGCAGTTCCCTCTCGAGCACAGATACGCAGTATTTT

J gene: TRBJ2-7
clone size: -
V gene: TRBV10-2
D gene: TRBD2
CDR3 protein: CATLAGVAYEQYF
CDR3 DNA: TGCGCCACCCTAGCGGGGGTTGCCTACGAGCAGTACTTC

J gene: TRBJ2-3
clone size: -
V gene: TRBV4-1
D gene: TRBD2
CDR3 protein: CASSPVGLAGGFATQYF
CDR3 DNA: TGCGCCAGCAGCCCCGTGGGGCTAGCGGGGGGGTTTGCTACGCAGTATTTT